These T cell receptor beta chains were read from a single sample in a study of graft-versus-host responses after intestinal transplantation. TCRdb's table, derived via immunoSEQ multiplex PCR, lists solely in-frame clones and lacks some. The repertoire consists of nearly 25,000 clones, with approximately 40% occurring once and the leading ten covering about 0.66%. Here the sequenced sample was alloreactive CD4+ T cells from a mixed lymphocyte reaction culture, taken before intestinal transplant. The source of these receptors is a human patient who received an intestinal transplant. Both conserved end residues are part of each CDR3. The order of the fields is D gene, V gene, J gene, clone size, CDR3 protein, CDR3 DNA. D genes are given only for firm matches. Clone size is given for some rows only: seen once, a few or many times, or a class if the clone is expanded.

>-|TRBV2|TRBJ2-3|few
CASSDESQVSGNTQYF
TGTGCCAGCAGTGACGAATCACAGGTTTCTGGAAATACGCAGTATTTT
>-|TRBV18|TRBJ1-2|-
CASSPTGYYGYTF
TGTGCCAGCTCACCGACAGGTTACTATGGCTACACCTTC
>TRBD2|TRBV18|TRBJ2-5|-
CASSQAGLREETQYF
TGTGCCAGCTCACAAGCGGGACTGAGAGAAGAGACCCAGTACTTC
>-|TRBV9|TRBJ2-2|once
CASSDEGANTGELFF
TGTGCCAGCAGCGATGAGGGAGCGAACACCGGGGAGCTGTTTTTT
>TRBD1|TRBV7-9|TRBJ1-5|few
CASSIGQEPQHF
TGTGCCAGCAGCATCGGACAGGAGCCCCAGCATTTT
>-|TRBV5-1|TRBJ2-1|-
CASSLAGRYEQFF
TGCGCCAGCAGCTTGGCAGGTCGGTATGAGCAGTTCTTC
>TRBD1|TRBV6-5|TRBJ2-7|-
CASSYSDRWSYEQYF
TGTGCCAGCAGTTACTCGGACAGGTGGAGCTACGAGCAGTACTTC
>TRBD2|TRBV7-6|TRBJ2-3|-
CASSSEREGLSPQYF
TGTGCCAGCAGCTCGGAGCGGGAGGGCCTTTCCCCGCAGTATTTT
>TRBD1|TRBV19|TRBJ1-5|once
CASSIFLGTGLQPQHF
TGTGCCAGTAGTATATTCCTAGGGACAGGGTTACAGCCCCAGCATTTT
>TRBD1|TRBV6-5|TRBJ1-6|few
CASKRLDRASSPLHF
TGTGCCAGCAAGCGACTCGACAGGGCGAGTTCACCCCTCCACTTT
>-|TRBV13|TRBJ2-7|few
CASSRWGAYEQYF
TGTGCCAGCAGCCGGTGGGGGGCCTACGAGCAGTACTTC
>-|TRBV19|TRBJ1-2|-
CASSYSLVAGLYGYTF
TGTGCCAGTAGTTATTCCTTAGTCGCGGGTCTCTATGGCTACACCTTC
>TRBD1|TRBV4-2|TRBJ1-4|-
CASSQGDRGVANEKLFF
TGTGCCAGCAGCCAAGGGGACAGGGGGGTAGCTAATGAAAAACTGTTTTTT
>-|TRBV27|TRBJ2-1|-
CASSLAGRVTYNEQFF
TGTGCCAGCAGTTTAGCAGGCAGGGTTACCTACAATGAGCAGTTCTTC
>-|TRBV6-1|TRBJ1-5|few
CASSEQGYNQPQHF
TGTGCCAGCAGTGAACAGGGGTACAATCAGCCCCAGCATTTT
>-|TRBV4-3|TRBJ1-6|-
CASSHPLRNSPLHF
TGCGCCAGCAGCCACCCGCTGAGGAATTCACCCCTCCACTTT
>-|TRBV6-5|TRBJ1-6|once
CASSFRQYSYNSPLHF
TGTGCCAGCAGTTTCCGACAGTACTCCTATAATTCACCCCTCCACTTT
>TRBD2|TRBV5-4|TRBJ2-1|-
CASSLGTSGANNEQFF
TGTGCCAGCAGCTTAGGGACTAGCGGGGCGAACAATGAGCAGTTCTTC
>-|TRBV7-2|TRBJ1-4|-
CASSSQGIRREKLFF
TGTGCCAGCAGCTCACAGGGCATTAGGAGAGAAAAACTGTTTTTT
>-|TRBV30|TRBJ2-5|few
CAWGRLSRETQYF
TGTGCCTGGGGTCGTTTAAGTCGGGAGACCCAGTACTTC
>-|TRBV6-1|TRBJ1-3|-
CASSVQGWNTIYF
TGTGCCAGCAGCGTACAGGGATGGAACACCATATATTTT
>-|TRBV4-3|TRBJ2-3|few
CASSLTPRGTDTQYF
TGCGCCAGCAGCCTGACACCCCGAGGGACAGATACGCAGTATTTT
>-|TRBV4-3|TRBJ2-2|medium-sized
CASSQERVTGELFF
TGCGCCAGCAGCCAAGAGCGGGTCACCGGGGAGCTGTTTTTT
>-|TRBV6-1|TRBJ2-1|-
CASSGFSSYNEQFF
TGTGCCAGCAGTGGCTTTAGCTCCTACAATGAGCAGTTCTTC
>TRBD2|TRBV11-2|TRBJ2-3|-
CASSLLTSGINTDTQYF
TGTGCCAGCAGCTTACTAACTAGCGGGATCAACACAGATACGCAGTATTTT
>TRBD2|TRBV5-1|TRBJ2-5|-
CASSYLSGNQETQYF
TGCGCCAGCAGCTACCTTAGCGGGAATCAAGAGACCCAGTACTTC
>-|TRBV6-5|TRBJ2-3|-
CASSYSARWGPDTQYF
TGTGCCAGCAGTTACTCGGCCCGGTGGGGCCCAGATACGCAGTATTTT
>-|TRBV5-4|TRBJ2-6|-
CASSSIRGDFGANVLTF
TGTGCCAGCAGCTCGATCAGGGGGGACTTTGGGGCCAACGTCCTGACTTTC
>TRBD2|TRBV9|TRBJ2-7|-
CASSVTSVSYEQYF
TGTGCCAGCAGCGTAACTAGCGTCTCCTACGAGCAGTACTTC
>TRBD1|TRBV29-1|TRBJ2-1|once
CSAPGQGESEQFF
TGCAGCGCGCCGGGACAGGGTGAGAGTGAGCAGTTCTTC
>-|TRBV6-1|TRBJ2-7|few
CASSGTTGLLRQYF
TGTGCCAGCAGTGGAACCACAGGGCTTCTAAGGCAGTACTTC
>-|TRBV19|TRBJ1-1|-
CASSKSGDTEAFF
TGTGCCAGTAGTAAGTCGGGGGACACTGAAGCTTTCTTT
>TRBD2|TRBV30|TRBJ2-1|-
CAWSPIAGPEHHEQFF
TGTGCCTGGAGTCCTATAGCGGGCCCTGAGCACCATGAGCAGTTCTTC
>-|TRBV7-2|TRBJ2-1|few
CASSLVLRNEQFF
TGTGCCAGCAGCTTAGTCCTTCGGAATGAGCAGTTCTTC
>-|TRBV16|TRBJ2-3|-
CASSQALGTAQLNTDTQYF
TGTGCCAGCAGCCAAGCTTTGGGGACTGCCCAACTCAACACAGATACGCAGTATTTT
>-|TRBV30|TRBJ1-2|few
CAWSPRNYGYTF
TGTGCCTGGAGCCCCAGGAACTATGGCTACACCTTC
>TRBD2|TRBV4-2|TRBJ2-3|few
CASSQTTSSGGRPDTQYF
TGTGCCAGCAGCCAAACAACCTCTAGCGGTGGGAGACCAGATACGCAGTATTTT
>TRBD2|TRBV11-3|TRBJ2-7|-
CASSRGTSGSYEQYF
TGTGCCAGCAGCCGTGGGACTAGCGGTTCCTACGAGCAGTACTTC
>TRBD2|TRBV5-6|TRBJ2-4|-
CASSLGLGLAGLAKNIQYF
TGTGCCAGCAGCTTGGGTCTGGGGCTAGCGGGGCTAGCCAAAAACATTCAGTACTTC
>TRBD2|TRBV5-1|TRBJ2-7|few
CASSFGTSGSYNHEQYF
TGCGCCAGCAGCTTTGGGACTAGCGGGAGTTATAACCACGAGCAGTACTTC
>-|TRBV2|TRBJ1-3|-
CASRRSSGNTIYF
TGTGCCAGCAGGCGGAGCTCTGGAAACACCATATATTTT
>-|TRBV9|TRBJ1-3|few
CASSVDVRRGNTIYF
TGTGCCAGCAGCGTAGATGTGAGAAGGGGGAACACCATATATTTT
>-|TRBV5-1|TRBJ1-2|few
CASSLVADYGYTF
TGCGCCAGCAGCTTGGTGGCAGACTATGGCTACACCTTC
>TRBD1|TRBV11-1|TRBJ2-1|few
CASSLRPQGVVRNEQFF
TGTGCCAGCAGCTTACGTCCCCAGGGGGTTGTCCGCAATGAGCAGTTCTTC
>-|TRBV6-1|TRBJ1-2|-
CASTLGRNYGYTF
TGTGCCAGCACCCTGGGCCGTAACTATGGCTACACCTTC
>-|TRBV5-6|TRBJ1-2|once
CASSFTAPGLHGYTF
TGTGCCAGCAGCTTCACTGCCCCGGGACTCCATGGCTACACCTTC
>TRBD2|TRBV19|TRBJ2-1|-
CASTSGGGYNEQFF
TGTGCCAGTACTAGCGGGGGGGGCTACAATGAGCAGTTCTTC
>-|TRBV7-2|TRBJ2-5|-
CASSLVRAGLETQYF
TGTGCCAGCAGCTTAGTGAGGGCAGGTCTGGAGACCCAGTACTTC
>TRBD2|TRBV7-9|TRBJ2-3|-
CASSLVYGGGTDTQYF
TGTGCCAGCAGCTTAGTGTATGGGGGAGGGACAGATACGCAGTATTTT
>TRBD1|TRBV5-1|TRBJ2-5|-
CASSLWDSRQETQYF
TGCGCCAGCAGCTTGTGGGACAGCCGACAAGAGACCCAGTACTTC
>-|TRBV30|TRBJ1-5|-
CAWSVRLDQPQHF
TGTGCCTGGAGTGTACGGCTAGATCAGCCCCAGCATTTT
>-|TRBV30|TRBJ1-4|-
CAWSVIINEKLFF
TGTGCCTGGAGTGTAATCATTAATGAAAAACTGTTTTTT
>-|TRBV6-1|TRBJ2-1|-
CASSGDFYNEQFF
TGTGCCAGCAGTGGAGACTTCTACAATGAGCAGTTCTTC
>-|TRBV7-9|TRBJ2-3|-
CASSLASGDTDTQYF
TGTGCCAGCAGCTTAGCCTCGGGGGACACAGATACGCAGTATTTT
>TRBD1|TRBV5-4|TRBJ1-1|few
CASSFDRATEAFF
TGTGCCAGCAGCTTTGACAGGGCCACTGAAGCTTTCTTT
>-|TRBV7-9|TRBJ1-1|-
CASSWGGMNTEAFF
TGTGCCAGCAGCTGGGGGGGAATGAACACTGAAGCTTTCTTT
>TRBD2|TRBV28|TRBJ2-2|-
CASSFGLAGSVANTGELFF
TGTGCCAGCAGTTTCGGACTAGCGGGATCCGTCGCGAACACCGGGGAGCTGTTTTTT